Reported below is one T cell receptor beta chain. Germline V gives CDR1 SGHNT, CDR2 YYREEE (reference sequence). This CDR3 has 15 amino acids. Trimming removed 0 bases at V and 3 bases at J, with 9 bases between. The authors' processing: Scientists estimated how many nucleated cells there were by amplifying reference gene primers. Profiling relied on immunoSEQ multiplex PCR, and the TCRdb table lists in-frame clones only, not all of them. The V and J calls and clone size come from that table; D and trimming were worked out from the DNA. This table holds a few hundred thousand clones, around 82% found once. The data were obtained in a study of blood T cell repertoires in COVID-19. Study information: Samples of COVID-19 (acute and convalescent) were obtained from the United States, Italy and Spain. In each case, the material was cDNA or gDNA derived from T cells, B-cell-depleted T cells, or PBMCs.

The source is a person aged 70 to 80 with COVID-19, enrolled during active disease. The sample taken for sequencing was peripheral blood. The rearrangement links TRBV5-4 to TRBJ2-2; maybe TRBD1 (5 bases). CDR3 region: CASSLARADTGELFF. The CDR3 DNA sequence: TGTGCCAGCAGCTTGGCCAGGGCTGACACCGGGGAGCTGTTTTTT.